This T cell receptor (beta chain) came from a study of cytomegalovirus exposure and HLA in healthy donors. Germline-derived CDR1 and CDR2 are SGDLS and YYNGEE. V lost 0 bases to trimming and J lost 1 base, with 14 bases between them. The CDR3 runs 17 residues. Regarding the study as a whole: Whilst most TCR sequences proved rare, a subset of public TCRs occurred across many donors. Sequencing had likely introduced a cluster of highly shared sequence variants as an artifact. TCR beta V- and J-gene trimming was later associated with a missense DCLRE1C variant.

For this clone: Its specificity is unknown.

Nominally healthy donors were sampled, though unrecorded immune exposures were likely. The PCR was carried out with 60 Vbeta primers and 13 Jbeta primers. Sequencing used immunoSEQ multiplex PCR; TCRdb keeps in-frame clones, though not all of them. Here the sample spans 90,000 to 110,000 clones, under 85% being singletons. The V and J genes are TRBV9 and TRBJ1-3; a possible D gene is TRBD1 (6 bases). This TCR came from a man aged 35 to 55 in good health and CMV-seronegative. Specimen: PBMCs. The CDR3 DNA reads TGTGCCAGCAGCGTAGCACTTTCAGGGGATTCTGGAAACACCATATATTTT. It is translated as CASSVALSGDSGNTIYF.